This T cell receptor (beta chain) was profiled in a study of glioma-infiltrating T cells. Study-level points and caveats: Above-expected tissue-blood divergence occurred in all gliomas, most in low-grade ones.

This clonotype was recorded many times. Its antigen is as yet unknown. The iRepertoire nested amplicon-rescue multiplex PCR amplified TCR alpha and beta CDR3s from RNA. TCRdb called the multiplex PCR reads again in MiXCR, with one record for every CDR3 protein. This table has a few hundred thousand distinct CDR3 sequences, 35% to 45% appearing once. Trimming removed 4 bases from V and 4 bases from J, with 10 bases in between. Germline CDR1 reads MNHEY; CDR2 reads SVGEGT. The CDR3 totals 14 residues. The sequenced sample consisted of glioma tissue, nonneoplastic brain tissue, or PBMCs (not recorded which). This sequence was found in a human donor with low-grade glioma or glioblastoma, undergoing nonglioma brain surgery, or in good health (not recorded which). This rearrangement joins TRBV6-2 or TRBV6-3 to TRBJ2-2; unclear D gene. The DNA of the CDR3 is TGTGCCAGCAGTTTTCGACACCTCACCGGGGAGCTGTTTTTT. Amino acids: CASSFRHLTGELFF.